This T cell receptor (beta chain) emerged from a study of cytomegalovirus exposure and HLA in healthy donors. Findings of the study overall: Among TCR beta chains, those listed as cytomegalovirus-associated numbered around 180. Later analysis suggested links between common viral pathogens and several top significant clusters. Earlier findings revealed that most TCR beta V segments proved productive either about 87% or about 30% of the time. Presence/absence analyses treated sequencing depth as roughly uniform across donors.

The V gene lost 6 bases and the J gene lost 3 bases, with 16 bases spanning the gap. Germline CDR1 and CDR2: SGHRS and YFSETQ. The CDR3 sequence is 15 residues long. In the PCR, 60 Vbeta and 13 Jbeta primers were used. Measured with immunoSEQ multiplex PCR; TCRdb has only the in-frame clones, and not every one. The sample records about 70,000 clones, just under 70% being singletons. Comment on this clone: The antigen remains undetermined.

This TCR was recovered from a woman aged 25 to 39 in good health and CMV-seronegative. This chain connects TRBV5-1 to TRBJ1-5, with a weak D call TRBD1 (6 bases). The specimen sequenced was PBMCs. The CDR3 region has the DNA TGCGCCAGCACCAGGGACATCTCCCTCAATCAGCCCCAGCATTTT. Translated, it gives CASTRDISLNQPQHF.